One sample yielded the 20 T cell receptor beta chains listed below, sequenced in a study of CD8+ T cells in alopecia areata (dated by TCRdb to the late 2010s). The library was produced with the immunoSEQ multiplex PCR assay. For TCR sequencing, RNA was extracted from every sample and reverse transcribed into cDNA to serve as template. Not all clones reach the TCRdb copy of this immuneACCESS table, which keeps in-frame sequences only. Checked studies attribute under half of the gap to unresolved V genes and leave the rest unexplained. The sample table shows 200,000 to 250,000 clones, and under 40% are seen once. The ten most abundant clones make up 0.48% of the sample. This sample's treatment or condition label indicates: oral pan-JAK inhibitor, 5-10 mg twice daily. Sample: CD4+ T cells sorted from blood, taken at roughly week 30, from a patient treated with tofacitinib. The receptors originated from a human donor with alopecia areata.

This sequence joins TRBV5-6 and TRBJ1-2; TRBD1 might be the D (5 bases). Trimming shortened V by 1 base and J by 2 bases, and 21 bases separated the two germline ends. This CDR3 contains 18 residues. Germline CDR1 is SGHDT and CDR2 is YYEEEE. CDR3 sequence: CASSLKKGRAFVNYGYTF. The CDR3 DNA sequence: TGTGCCAGCAGCTTGAAGAAGGGGAGGGCTTTTGTCAACTATGGCTACACCTTC.

The rearrangement links TRBV29-1 to TRBJ2-2, with D possibly TRBD2 on 6 matching bases. Between the trimmed V and J ends, which lost 7 bases and 7 bases, there was a span of 16 bases. The germline V gene has CDR1 SQVTM and CDR2 ANQGSEA. The CDR3 is 13 residues long. The CDR3 loop is CSAYGTLGGELFF. The CDR3, as DNA: TGCAGCGCCTACGGGACTCTCGGCGGGGAGCTGTTTTTT.

V is TRBV23-1 and J is TRBJ2-1; 12 bases are a match to TRBD1. TRBV23-1 has ORF status, its function being uncertain. The CDR3 runs to 16 residues. The ends lost 3 bases at V and 7 bases at J; junction bases unmatched: 7. The CDR3 DNA follows: TGCGCCAGCAGTCAGCGACGGGACAGGGGGCCTAATGAGCAGTTCTTC. It is translated as CASSQRRDRGPNEQFF.

The chain links TRBV5-1 to TRBJ2-6; D is possibly TRBD1 (5 bases). Trimming left V 1 base short and J 2 bases short, with 10 bases between. CDR1 and CDR2 from the germline V gene are SGHRS and YFSETQ. The CDR3 is 16 amino acids. Written as DNA, the CDR3 is TGCGCCAGCAGCTTGCTCGCAGGGACTGGGGCCAACGTCCTGACTTTC. Protein sequence: CASSLLAGTGANVLTF. The whole variable domain, remainder taken from reference TRBV5-1 and TRBJ2-6, is KAGVTQTPRYLIKTRGQQVTLSCSPISGHRSVSWYQQTPGQGLQFLFEYFSETQRNKGNFPGRFSGRQFSNSRSEMNVSTLELGDSALYLCASSLLAGTGANVLTFGAGSRLTVL.

This clone was found a few times. V usage is TRBV27 and J usage is TRBJ1-6, with 8 bases aligning to TRBD1. The CDR3 is made up of 15 amino acids. Trimming cost V 5 bases and J 10 bases; bases outside gene matches: 10. Germline values: CDR1 MNHEY, CDR2 SMNVEV (reference sequence). Written as DNA, the CDR3 is TGTGCCAGCAGTCTTCAGGACAGGGTAGGATCACCCCTCCACTTT. Protein: CASSLQDRVGSPLHF.

V usage is TRBV7-6 and J usage is TRBJ2-3; D uncertain. This CDR3 spans 13 amino acids. V gave up 0 bases and J gave up 4 bases, with 5 bases separating them. Germline V gene data show CDR1 as SGHVS and CDR2 as FNYEAQ. The DNA of the CDR3 is TGTGCCAGCAGCTTAGCCCCCTCAGATACGCAGTATTTT. Translated, it gives CASSLAPSDTQYF.

The V call is TRBV5-1, the J call TRBJ2-5; 7 bases line up with TRBD1. CDR1 SGHRS and CDR2 YFSETQ come from the germline V gene. The CDR3 sequence is 16 residues long. J lost 5 bases, V lost 3 bases, and 13 bases had no gene match. CDR3 in DNA: TGCGCCAGCAGCTCTGGAAGGGACAGCGCTTCGGAGACCCAGTACTTC. It encodes CASSSGRDSASETQYF. Together with reference TRBV5-1 and TRBJ2-5, the CDR3 gives the full variable domain: KAGVTQTPRYLIKTRGQQVTLSCSPISGHRSVSWYQQTPGQGLQFLFEYFSETQRNKGNFPGRFSGRQFSNSRSEMNVSTLELGDSALYLCASSSGRDSASETQYFGPGTRLLVL.

V usage is TRBV5-1 and J usage is TRBJ2-7; tentative D call: TRBD2 (6 bases). CDR1 and CDR2 from the germline V gene are SGHRS and YFSETQ. CDR3 length equals 14 residues. Trimming removed 4 bases at V and 0 bases at J, with 11 bases between. This CDR3 reads CASSQTGSSYEQYF. The CDR3 DNA is TGCGCCAGCAGCCAAACCGGGAGCTCCTACGAGCAGTACTTC.

The chain has TRBV5-1 and TRBJ1-2; tentatively, D is TRBD1 (6 bases). V lost 2 bases to trimming and J lost 6 bases, with 14 bases between them. The CDR3 is 14 residues long. CDR1 is SGHRS and CDR2 is YFSETQ in the germline V gene. CDR3 sequence reads: CASSFGGLMDGYTF. In DNA, the CDR3 is TGCGCCAGCAGCTTCGGGGGGCTGATGGATGGCTACACCTTC.

Points on this clone: The junction does not match germline at one end; this may be a read error. This same CDR3 is encoded by further DNA sequences in the sample. The CDR3 nucleotides are TGTGCCAGCACCGGCAGCACAGATACACAGTATTTT. Its translation is CASTGSTDTQYF. This chain joins TRBV6-5 and TRBJ2-3; D remains unclear. This CDR3 has 12 residues. CDR1 is MNHEY and CDR2 is SVGAGI in the germline V gene.

This clone appeared a few times. The CDR3 region is CASSATGANVLTF. The CDR3 DNA follows: TGTGCCAGCAGCGCCACAGGGGCCAACGTCCTGACTTTC. This chain uses TRBV9 with TRBJ2-6; no clear D. With 3 bases removed from V and 4 bases from J, the gap between germline ends came to 5 bases. Germline V gives CDR1 SGDLS, CDR2 YYNGEE. CDR3 length equals 13 residues.

This clone was seen more than once but under ten times. The sample holds other DNA sequences that translate to the same CDR3. The chain couples TRBV18 to TRBJ2-5; no reliable D call. CDR1 and CDR2 (germline): KGHSH, LQKENI. With 3 bases removed from V and 5 bases from J, the gap between germline ends came to 7 bases. There are 12 residues in the CDR3. The CDR3 DNA follows: TGTGCCAGCTCACCCCTGGGGGAGACCCAGTACTTC. It translates to CASSPLGETQYF.

This clone was seen a handful of times. The chain is built from TRBV4-1 and TRBJ2-5; 7 bases line up with TRBD1. The CDR3 is 14 residues long. Germline V gives CDR1 MGHRA, CDR2 YSYEKL. V trimming: 2 bases; J trimming: 11 bases; junction bases outside the gene matches: 11. The CDR3 sequence: CASSQPGDSRNQYF. In DNA form, the CDR3 reads TGCGCCAGCAGCCAACCCGGGGACAGCCGCAATCAGTACTTC.

The chain is built from TRBV2 and TRBJ1-2; possibly TRBD1 for D (6 bases). V lost 6 bases and J 4 bases, leaving 12 bases between the germline ends. The CDR3 has 13 amino acids. Germline CDR1 and CDR2: SNHLY and FYNNEI. This CDR3 is CASSVRGGYGYTF. The CDR3, as DNA: TGTGCCAGCAGCGTAAGGGGGGGCTATGGCTACACCTTC.

This clone turned up a few times. The chain joins TRBV25-1 to TRBJ2-7, with 7 nucleotides matching TRBD2. CDR1 and CDR2 from the germline V gene are MGHDK and SYGVNS. The junction had 5 bases not matched to a gene; V was cut back by 5 bases and J by 1 base. The CDR3 runs 14 residues. CDR3 DNA sequence: TGTGCCAGCAGTCCCTCCGGGGGGTCCTACGAGCAGTACTTC. This codes for CASSPSGGSYEQYF.

The CDR3 sequence: CASSPPGLVLYEQYF. The CDR3 DNA reads TGTGCCAGCTCACCACCGGGACTAGTTCTTTACGAGCAGTACTTC. This chain uses TRBV18 with TRBJ2-7; TRBD2 agrees at 8 bases. The CDR3 spans 15 residues. Germline V gene sequence: CDR1 KGHSH, CDR2 LQKENI. Losses at the gene ends were 0 bases for V and 4 bases for J; bases not matched to a gene: 5.

The chain links TRBV27 to TRBJ2-7; weak D call: TRBD2 (5 bases). The ends were cut back, 3 bases at V and 0 bases at J, with 12 bases in the middle. The CDR3 loop spans 15 amino acids. Per germline, CDR1 MNHEY and CDR2 SMNVEV (reference sequence). CDR3 sequence reads: CASSFGLAYSYEQYF. CDR3 nucleotides: TGTGCCAGCAGTTTTGGGCTAGCCTACTCCTACGAGCAGTACTTC.

This clone was seen a few times. This rearrangement joins TRBV5-6 to TRBJ2-3; 10 bases match TRBD1. J lost 4 bases, V lost 4 bases, and 6 bases had no gene match. Germline loops: CDR1 SGHDT, CDR2 YYEEEE. This CDR3 spans 15 amino acids. The CDR3 reads CASSRDRGGADTQYF. The CDR3 DNA sequence: TGTGCCAGCAGCCGGGACAGGGGTGGTGCAGATACGCAGTATTTT.

This rearrangement joins TRBV5-1 to TRBJ2-5, with 7 nucleotides matching TRBD1. The CDR3 is made up of 14 amino acids. The ends lost 3 bases at V and 5 bases at J; junction bases unmatched: 7. CDR1 and CDR2 (germline): SGHRS, YFSETQ. DNA for the CDR3: TGCGCCAGCAGCTCGGACAGGTCCGGGGAGACCCAGTACTTC. Its protein is CASSSDRSGETQYF.

This clone was observed a few times. This chain uses TRBV29-1 with TRBJ2-3, with TRBD2 identical over 10 bases. The CDR3 covers 13 residues. The germline CDR1 and CDR2 sequences are SQVTM and ANQGSEA. J gave up 5 bases and V 7 bases, and 6 bases lay outside the gene matches. In DNA form, the CDR3 reads TGCAGCGCCGGACTAGCGGATCGAGATACGCAGTATTTT. It encodes CSAGLADRDTQYF.